This note documents a single T cell receptor beta chain sequence. No antigen is known for it. The germline V gene encodes CDR1 SGHTA and CDR2 FQGNSA. J lost 6 bases, V lost 1 base, and 6 bases had no gene match. The CDR3 runs 16 residues. These data are taken from a study of shared clonotypes between healthy human individuals. Findings of the study overall: Non-shared clonotypes had lower generation probabilities than those shared by all four donors. Sharing across four donors was highest in naive CD4 (around 5%) and lowest in memory CD8 (about 0.4%).

Healthy and HIV-negative, the adult donors had no recent acute infections or vaccinations. All of the donors resided in Nashville, Tennessee, and each was a Caucasian adult. Clones were read by immunoSEQ multiplex PCR, and TCRdb kept only the in-frame ones, dropping some. Of 2 million to 2.5 million clones detected, under 97% appear once; the ten largest clones hold 0.1% to 0.15%. This TCR derives from a man younger than 35 in good health. The sequencing input was naive CD4+ T cells sorted from blood. As to subset: CD45RA+ positively selected. This chain connects TRBV7-2 to TRBJ2-4; 10 bases are shared with TRBD2. This CDR3 reads CASSLGLAGVGNIQYF. CDR3 nucleotide sequence: TGTGCCAGCAGCTTAGGCCTAGCGGGAGTCGGAAACATTCAGTACTTC.